Below, one TCR beta chain is given with its context. What it recognizes is unknown. Sequencing used immunoSEQ multiplex PCR; TCRdb keeps in-frame clones, though not all of them. This sample has 60,000 or so clones, with roughly 81% found just once. Time point meaning: week 23, last vaccination. Alongside topical imiquimod, each dose of vaccine comprised 300 ug of mutant IDH1 20-mer peptide. This sample is drawn from a study of a mutant IDH1 vaccine in newly diagnosed glioma. Study summary: Commencement of vaccination occurred 4-6 weeks following radiotherapy alone, or concurrently with temozolomide cycles. Previous care, which was radiotherapy, temozolomide, or both, most often involved both. Findings and limits, study-wide: Apparently, pseudoprogression bore no relation to changes among the top peripheral T cell clonotypes.

This specimen consisted of PBMCs, obtained from a glioma patient whose treatment included an IDH1 peptide vaccine. The sequence derives from a young man with glioma.

The CDR3, as DNA: TGTGCCAGCAGCTTTGGGACAGCCCGCGGCTATGGCTACACCTTC. Amino acids: CASSFGTARGYGYTF. This rearrangement joins TRBV7-2 to TRBJ1-2; 7 bases align to TRBD1. The CDR3 consists of 15 residues. Trimming at V came to 3 bases and at J to 4 bases, leaving 8 bases not matched to a gene. The germline gives CDR1 SGHTA, CDR2 FQGNSA.